This TCR beta chain was sequenced during a study of graft-versus-host responses after intestinal transplantation. Regarding this clone: The antigen is undetermined.

Clones were sequenced by immunoSEQ multiplex PCR, and TCRdb holds only the in-frame ones, with some missing. The sample carries tens of thousands of clones, around 85% recorded once. With 4 bases removed from V and 8 bases from J, the gap between germline ends came to 9 bases. The CDR3 totals 11 residues. CDR1 GTSNPN and CDR2 SVGIG come from the germline V gene (reference sequence). The sequencing used unstimulated CD4+ T cells sorted from spleen or lymph node cells, collected before transplant. This chain joins TRBV30 and TRBJ2-1; D remains ambiguous. The receptor was derived from a human donor who was the organ donor for an intestinal transplant. The CDR3 loop reads CAWNSIHEQFF. The CDR3 nucleotides are TGTGCCTGGAACAGCATCCATGAGCAGTTCTTC.